This T cell receptor beta chain came from a study of PD-1 blockade in classical Hodgkin lymphoma. Study-wide points: It was reported that newly diagnosed patients had less baseline TCR diversity than healthy donors. With respect to the repertoire differences, their causes, possibly disease activity or prior therapy, remain undefined. For complete responders, baseline diversity was comparable to that of newly diagnosed patients.

Each patient experienced a relapse that followed autologous stem cell transplantation, and brentuximab vedotin exposure varied. In regard to this clone: Its antigen is unknown.

Profiled with immunoSEQ multiplex PCR; TCRdb holds only in-frame clones, not every one. The data contain roughly 50,000 clones, over 75% of them singletons. The CDR3 runs 11 residues. The V gene lost 6 bases and the J gene lost 10 bases, with 9 bases spanning the gap. CDR1 SEHNR and CDR2 FQNEAQ come from the germline V gene (reference sequence). The chain recombines TRBV7-9 with TRBJ2-2; D not certain. The sequence was collected from a human donor with classical Hodgkin lymphoma. The sequences come from peripheral blood mononuclear cells (PBMCs), collected at baseline. The CDR3 here is CASSTYSELFF. The DNA for the CDR3 is TGTGCCAGCAGTACGTATTCGGAGCTGTTTTTT.